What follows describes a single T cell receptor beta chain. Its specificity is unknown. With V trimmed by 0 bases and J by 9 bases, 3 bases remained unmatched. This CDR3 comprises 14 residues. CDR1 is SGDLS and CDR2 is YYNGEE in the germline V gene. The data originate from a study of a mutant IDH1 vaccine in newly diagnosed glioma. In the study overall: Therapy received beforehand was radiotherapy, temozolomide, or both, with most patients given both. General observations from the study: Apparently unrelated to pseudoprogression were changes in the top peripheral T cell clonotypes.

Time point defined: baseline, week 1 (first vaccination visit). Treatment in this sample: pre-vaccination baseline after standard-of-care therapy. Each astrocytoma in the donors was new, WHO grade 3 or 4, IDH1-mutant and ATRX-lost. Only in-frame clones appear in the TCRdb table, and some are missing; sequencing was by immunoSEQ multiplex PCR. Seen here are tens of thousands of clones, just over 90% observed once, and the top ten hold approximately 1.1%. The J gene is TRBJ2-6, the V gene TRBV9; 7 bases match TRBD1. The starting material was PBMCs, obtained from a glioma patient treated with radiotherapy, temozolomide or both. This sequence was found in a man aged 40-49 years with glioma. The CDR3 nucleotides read TGTGCCAGCAGCGTAGACGGACAGGTCAACGTCCTGACTTTC. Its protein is CASSVDGQVNVLTF.